The entry below describes one T cell receptor (beta chain). These data belong to a study of T cell changes during pregnancy in multiple sclerosis. Trimming removed 8 bases at V and 0 bases at J, with 13 bases between. Germline CDR1 SGHVS, CDR2 FQNEAQ. The CDR3 consists of 15 residues. TCRdb's copy holds only in-frame clones and misses some; the assay was immunoSEQ multiplex PCR. The sample carries 68,000 or so clones, about 90% recorded once. The sample in question was peripheral blood, obtained in the second trimester of pregnancy. The clonotype originates from a female donor with multiple sclerosis, enrolled in a pregnancy study. The V call is TRBV7-8, the J call TRBJ2-2, with D perhaps matching TRBD1 (5 bases). CDR3 in amino acids: CASSGIISNTGELFF. The CDR3 DNA reads TGTGCCAGCTCAGGGATAATCTCGAACACCGGGGAGCTGTTTTTT.